Shown below are 27 T cell receptor beta chains from a single sample sequenced in a study of T cells in Graves' hyperthyroidism and ophthalmopathy (dated by TCRdb to between 2017 and 2020). The method behind the library was multiplex PCR. Sequenced using an Illumina HiSeq 2000. The TCR beta CDR3 regions were amplified from the RNA transcripts. A first-round RT-PCR of the TCR CDR3 used the HTBI primer set with the Qiagen OneStep RT-PCR kit. Clones were called with MiXCR by TCRdb after fastp trimmed the public reads at Q25, and only in-frame beta chains were retained. Every entry covers one CDR3 protein and lists the most common genes and DNA from its rows. Here the sample has 450,000 to 700,000 distinct CDR3 sequences; about 45% occur a single time. Around 7.7% of the sample lies in the top ten. The sequenced sample was peripheral blood or thyroid tissue (not recorded which). These TCRs come from a woman between 18 and 29 years old with Graves' hyperthyroidism.

This clonotype was found many times. This rearrangement joins TRBV7-9 to TRBJ2-3; tentatively, D is TRBD2 (6 bases). CDR1 and CDR2 from the germline V gene are SEHNR and FQNEAQ (reference sequence). The V end lost 1 base, the J end lost 5 bases, and 7 bases lay between the germline ends. The CDR3 is 13 residues long. The CDR3 bases are TGTGCCAGCAGCTTAGTGGAGGGAGATACGCAGTATTTT. This encodes CASSLVEGDTQYF.

The chain links TRBV5-4 to TRBJ1-2; tentative D call: TRBD1 (6 bases). The CDR3 length is 14 residues. Trimming stripped 2 bases from V and 2 bases from J, with 10 bases between. The germline V gene has CDR1 SGHNT and CDR2 YYREEE (reference sequence). The CDR3 coding sequence is TGTGCCAGCAGCTTAGTTGACAGGAACTATGGCTACACCTTC. It encodes CASSLVDRNYGYTF.

This chain joins TRBV7-8 and TRBJ1-1; possible D gene TRBD1, 6 bases. This CDR3 has 12 residues. Germline V gives CDR1 SGHVS, CDR2 FQNEAQ. The germline V and J ends were trimmed by 5 bases and 7 bases, with 11 bases remaining between them. The CDR3 region has the DNA TGTGCCAGCAGCATCCGAGGGGGTGAAGCTTTCTTT. It specifies CASSIRGGEAFF.

The chain recombines TRBV7-2 with TRBJ2-7; D is tentatively TRBD1 or TRBD2 (7 bases each). The germline V and J ends were trimmed by 1 base and 3 bases, with 13 bases remaining between them. This CDR3 spans 15 amino acids. Germline CDR1 is SGHTA and CDR2 is FQGNSA. The CDR3 sequence is CASSLGRGGNYEQYF. CDR3 bases: TGTGCCAGCAGCTTAGGCAGGGGGGGAAACTACGAGCAGTACTTC.

This chain joins TRBV2 and TRBJ2-2; 14 positions agree with TRBD2. The trim removed 1 base at V and 6 bases at J, leaving 1 base unmatched. Germline CDR1 SNHLY, CDR2 FYNNEI. The CDR3 has 16 residues. CDR3: CASSEGLAGGPGELFF. The CDR3 nucleotides read TGTGCCAGCAGTGAAGGACTAGCGGGAGGGCCCGGGGAGCTGTTTTTT.

This clonotype was seen many times. The chain is built from TRBV20-1 and TRBJ1-2; perhaps TRBD1 as D (6 bases). This CDR3 spans 15 amino acids. Per the germline V gene, CDR1 is DFQATT and CDR2 is SNEGSKA (reference sequence). With 0 bases removed from V and 4 bases from J, the gap between germline ends came to 15 bases. The DNA for the CDR3 is TGCAGTGCTAGAGACCACGCAGGGGTGACCTATGGCTACACCTTC. Translation gives CSARDHAGVTYGYTF.

This clonotype has ten or more counts. CDR3 amino acids: CASSQGGQGYSPLHF. The CDR3 bases are TGCGCCAGCAGCCAAGGGGGACAGGGGTATTCACCCCTCCACTTT. The chain combines TRBV4-3 with TRBJ1-6; 10 bases agree with TRBD1. Looked up from germline, CDR1 is LGHNA and CDR2 is YSLEER. This CDR3 comprises 15 residues. Unmatched junction bases numbered 2, after V lost 1 base and J lost 8 bases.

This chain uses TRBV20-1 with TRBJ2-7, with 11 bases that match TRBD2. Trimming removed 0 bases from V and 7 bases from J; junction bases left unmatched: 5. The germline V gene has CDR1 DFQATT and CDR2 SNEGSKA (reference sequence). CDR3 length: 14 amino acids. The CDR3 DNA reads as TGCAGTGCTAGAGATGAGACTAGCGGGATGGAGCAGTACTTC. Translating it yields CSARDETSGMEQYF.

The V call is TRBV6-6, the J call TRBJ2-2; no clear D. Germline assignment: CDR1 MNHNY and CDR2 SVGAGI (reference sequence). V was clipped by 2 bases and J by 2 bases, with 6 bases between them. The CDR3 covers 14 residues. The CDR3 coding sequence is TGTGCCAGCAGTTACGCAGATAACACCGGGGAGCTGTTTTTT. Translated, it gives CASSYADNTGELFF.

The V gene is TRBV15, the J gene TRBJ2-5; D uncertain. The V and J ends lost 4 bases and 4 bases respectively, with 16 bases between them. CDR1 is LNHNV and CDR2 is YYDKDF in the germline V gene (reference sequence). The CDR3 spans 15 residues. Here the CDR3 reads CATSTTRPGGETQYF. In DNA form, the CDR3 reads TGTGCCACCAGCACCACCCGGCCGGGTGGAGAGACCCAGTACTTC.

This clonotype was seen a few times. This chain joins TRBV12-3 or TRBV12-4 and TRBJ1-4; 7 bases map to TRBD1. This CDR3 comprises 13 residues. Trimming removed 9 bases from V and 4 bases from J; junction bases left unmatched: 5. Here the CDR3 DNA reads TGTGCCAGTAGCCGACAGGGTAATGAAAAACTGTTTTTT. It translates to CASSRQGNEKLFF.

This clonotype was picked up one time. The chain links TRBV6-1 to TRBJ2-6; no firm D call. Per germline, CDR1 MNHNS and CDR2 SASEGT. V was trimmed by 5 bases and J by 4 bases, leaving 9 bases between them. The CDR3 totals 14 residues. CDR3 region: CASSPSTGANVLTF. The CDR3 coding sequence is TGTGCCAGCAGTCCCTCGACAGGGGCCAACGTCCTGACTTTC.

V usage is TRBV5-1 and J usage is TRBJ1-1, with D unclear. The CDR3 totals 15 residues. Germline values: CDR1 SGHRS, CDR2 YFSETQ. Trimming stripped 3 bases from V and 6 bases from J, with 18 bases between. CDR3 sequence (DNA): TGCGCCAGCAGCTGGACCTCGGTAACCTCCCCTGAAGCTTTCTTT. This codes for CASSWTSVTSPEAFF.

This clonotype was observed a few times. The J gene is TRBJ2-1, the V gene TRBV10-3, with 10 bases lining up with TRBD2. The CDR3 spans 13 residues. Trimming took 8 bases from V and 5 from J; bases not matched to a gene: 3. Germline assignment: CDR1 ENHRY and CDR2 SYGVKD. The CDR3 DNA reads as TGTGCCATCGCCGGGACTAGCGACAATGAGCAGTTCTTC. It is translated as CAIAGTSDNEQFF.

The chain joins TRBV5-6 to TRBJ1-1; D remains unclear. This CDR3 region has 15 residues. The germline V gene encodes CDR1 SGHDT and CDR2 YYEEEE. V lost 1 base and J lost 3, with 13 bases in between. CDR3 DNA sequence: TGTGCCAGCAGCTTGACCCCGTTCGGGTACACTGAAGCTTTCTTT. Its protein product is CASSLTPFGYTEAFF. Filled out from reference TRBV5-6 and TRBJ1-1, the complete variable domain reads DAGVTQSPTHLIKTRGQQVTLRCSPKSGHDTVSWYQQALGQGPQFIFQYYEEEERQRGNFPDRFSGHQFPNYSSELNVNALLLGDSALYLCASSLTPFGYTEAFFGQGTRLTVV.

The chain is built from TRBV7-6 and TRBJ1-1, with a tentative D call TRBD1 (6 bases). V lost 5 bases and J 3 bases, leaving 19 bases between the germline ends. The CDR3 extends over 16 amino acids. Germline V lookup: CDR1 SGHVS, CDR2 FNYEAQ. The CDR3 nucleotides are TGTGCCAGCAGCAGCCAAGAGGGGGGACGCGACACTGAAGCTTTCTTT. Translated: CASSSQEGGRDTEAFF.

The rearrangement uses TRBV20-1 and TRBJ2-6; D call uncertain. Germline CDR1 reads DFQATT; CDR2 reads SNEGSKA (reference sequence). The CDR3 covers 12 residues. The V end lost 6 bases, the J end lost 5 bases, and 8 bases lay between the germline ends. This CDR3 reads CSANDRANVLTF. Written as DNA, the CDR3 is TGCAGTGCCAATGACAGGGCCAACGTCCTGACTTTC.

With regard to this clonotype: At one end, the junction sequence differs from germline, possibly due to a read error. The J gene is TRBJ2-1, the V gene TRBV9, with D possibly TRBD2 on 7 matching bases. The CDR3 contains 14 residues. The germline V gene has CDR1 SGDLS and CDR2 YYNGEE. The CDR3 loop is CAGSVGGGYNEQFF. The CDR3 coding sequence is TGTGCCGGCAGCGTAGGGGGGGGCTACAATGAGCAGTTCTTC.

There are many counts of this clonotype. The chain combines TRBV5-1 with TRBJ2-6; D may be TRBD1 or TRBD2 (5 bases each). The CDR3 covers 14 residues. The V end lost 6 bases, the J end lost 0 bases, and 7 bases lay between the germline ends. Germline-derived CDR1 and CDR2 are SGHRS and YFSETQ. The CDR3 is CASTGTSGANVLTF. The CDR3 DNA reads TGCGCCAGCACCGGGACCTCTGGGGCCAACGTCCTGACTTTC.

The CDR3 DNA reads as TGTGCCAGCAGCTTGGGAGCGGGAGTCAGCGACAATGAGCAGTTCTTC. Its translation: CASSLGAGVSDNEQFF. The gene calls are TRBV5-6 and TRBJ2-1; the match to TRBD2 covers 8 bases. Germline CDR1 is SGHDT and CDR2 is YYEEEE. CDR3 length: 16 residues. The trim removed 0 bases at V and 5 bases at J, leaving 7 bases unmatched.

In its sample, this clonotype was seen once. It is unclear where the CDR3 begins or ends on the DNA, so no DNA is shown, and the CDR3 is as TCRdb lists it. This chain connects TRBV20-1 to TRBJ2-2. In germline, CDR1 is DFQATT, CDR2 SNEGSKA (reference sequence). The CDR3 sequence runs 10 residues, both termini included. The CDR3 reads CSAGQGSCFF.

V is TRBV29-1 and J is TRBJ2-7; 7 bases agree with TRBD2. Germline CDR1 is SQVTM and CDR2 is ANQGSEA. The CDR3 sequence is 10 residues long. The CDR3 sequence: CRGRVGEQYF. The CDR3 region has the DNA TGCAGAGGGAGGGTGGGCGAGCAGTACTTC.

In this sample, this clonotype turned up many times. The chain combines TRBV19 with TRBJ2-7; 7 bases fit TRBD1. The V and J ends lost 5 bases and 7 bases, in that order; junction bases with no gene match: 8. Germline V gene lookup returns CDR1 LNHDA and CDR2 SQIVND (reference sequence). This CDR3 has 13 amino acids. The CDR3 loop is CASSPQTGIEQYF. The DNA for the CDR3 is TGTGCCAGTAGTCCGCAGACAGGGATTGAGCAGTACTTC.

This clonotype was recorded a few times. The chain employs TRBV7-9 and TRBJ2-5, with D unresolved. This CDR3 spans 11 amino acids. V gave up 5 bases and J gave up 7 bases, with 8 bases separating them. Looked up from germline, CDR1 is SEHNR and CDR2 is FQNEAQ (reference sequence). The chain's CDR3 is CASSPTGTQYF. The DNA for the CDR3 is TGTGCCAGCAGCCCCACCGGGACCCAGTACTTC.

The CDR3 loop is CASSYTFGELFF. CDR3 nucleotides: TGTGCCAGCAGTTATACCTTCGGGGAGCTGTTTTTT. The chain joins TRBV6-5 to TRBJ2-2; no definite D call. Germline CDR1 is MNHEY and CDR2 is SVGAGI. Trimming cost V 3 bases and J 7 bases, with 6 bases left between them. The CDR3 is 12 amino acids.

This clonotype was detected ten times or more. The genes are TRBV20-1 and TRBJ1-5; TRBD1 agrees at 9 bases. The germline gives CDR1 DFQATT, CDR2 SNEGSKA (reference sequence). V dropped 5 bases and J dropped 2; count of bases not matched to a gene: 4. The CDR3 runs to 14 residues. The CDR3 loop is CSALQGAGNQPQHF. Here the CDR3 DNA reads TGCAGTGCTCTACAGGGGGCGGGCAATCAGCCCCAGCATTTT.

The sample holds a few counts of this clonotype. The rearrangement links TRBV29-1 to TRBJ1-2; D is perhaps TRBD1 (6 bases). The CDR3 has 13 residues. The V and J ends lost 8 bases and 8 bases respectively, with 21 bases between them. CDR1 and CDR2 from the germline V gene are SQVTM and ANQGSEA. The CDR3 reads CSSEEVRGGGYTF. CDR3 DNA: TGCAGCAGTGAAGAGGTCAGGGGCGGAGGCTACACCTTC.